The 20 T cell receptor beta chains listed next were all sequenced from one sample in a study of blood T cell repertoires in COVID-19. TCRdb keeps only in-frame clones here, not all; method: immunoSEQ multiplex PCR. This table has about 310,000 clones, around 89% appearing once. Sequencing was done on a sample of peripheral blood. These TCRs come from a woman aged 40 to 50 with COVID-19, enrolled during active disease.

V is TRBV30 and J is TRBJ2-7, with a tentative D call TRBD1 (5 bases). Germline lookup yields CDR1 GTSNPN and CDR2 SVGIG (reference sequence). The CDR3 totals 12 residues. Trimming stripped 3 bases from V and 3 bases from J, with 9 bases between. The CDR3 here is CAWRAGRYEQYF. In DNA form, the CDR3 reads TGTGCCTGGAGAGCAGGGCGCTACGAGCAGTACTTC. Filled out from reference TRBV30 and TRBJ2-7, the complete variable domain reads SQTIHQWPATLVQPVGSPLSLECTVEGTSNPNLYWYRQAAGRGLQLLFYSVGIGQISSEVPQNLSASRPQDRQFILSSKKLLLSDSGFYLCAWRAGRYEQYFGPGTRLTVT.

The CDR3, as DNA: TGTGCCAGCAGCCGGGACATAAGCTCCTACAATGAGCAGTTCTTC. Protein product: CASSRDISSYNEQFF. The chain couples TRBV7-9 to TRBJ2-1, with TRBD1 as a possible D gene (6 bases). Between the trimmed V and J ends, which lost 5 bases and 0 bases, there was a span of 11 bases. Germline V gene sequence: CDR1 SEHNR, CDR2 FQNEAQ (reference sequence). This CDR3 is built from 15 residues. The full variable domain, rest sourced from reference TRBV7-9 and TRBJ2-1, is DTGVSQNPRHKITKRGQNVTFRCDPISEHNRLYWYRQTLGQGPEFLTYFQNEAQLEKSRLLSDRFSAERPKGSFSTLEIQRTEQGDSAMYLCASSRDISSYNEQFFGPGTRLTVL.

V gene TRBV5-4 combines with J gene TRBJ2-7; D not certain. Germline CDR1 reads SGHNT; CDR2 reads YYREEE (reference sequence). There are 13 residues in the CDR3. Trimming cost V 2 bases and J 2 bases, with 8 bases left between them. The CDR3 spells CASSFGLPYEQYF. CDR3 DNA: TGTGCCAGCAGCTTTGGGCTGCCCTACGAGCAGTACTTC. Supplemented by reference TRBV5-4 and TRBJ2-7, the full variable domain reads ETGVTQSPTHLIKTRGQQVTLRCSSQSGHNTVSWYQQALGQGPQFIFQYYREEENGRGNFPPRFSGLQFPNYSSELNVNALELDDSALYLCASSFGLPYEQYFGPGTRLTVT.

V is TRBV7-6 and J is TRBJ1-4, with a possible D match to TRBD1 (6 bases). The V gene's germline CDR1 is SGHVS and CDR2 FNYEAQ. The CDR3 covers 15 residues. Trimming shortened V by 5 bases and J by 8 bases, and 18 bases separated the two germline ends. The CDR3 sequence: CASSLSSGAREKLFF. The CDR3 coding sequence is TGTGCCAGCAGCCTGAGTTCAGGGGCGCGGGAAAAACTGTTTTTT.

Here the CDR3 DNA reads TGTGCCAGCAGCCCACTTACGGGGCAGGGGAGAACCGGGGAGCTGTTTTTT. Its protein is CASSPLTGQGRTGELFF. The chain joins TRBV27 to TRBJ2-2; maybe TRBD1 (6 bases). Per the germline V gene, CDR1 is MNHEY and CDR2 is SMNVEV (reference sequence). V lost 6 bases, J lost 5 bases, and 22 bases lay in between. The CDR3 has 17 residues.

This sequence joins TRBV6-5 and TRBJ2-1; 7 nucleotides agree with TRBD2. Trimming removed 2 bases from V and 0 bases from J; junction bases left unmatched: 4. CDR3 length equals 16 residues. CDR1 and CDR2 (germline): MNHEY, SVGAGI. The CDR3 bases are TGTGCCAGCAGTTACGTGGCGGGAGCCTCCTACAATGAGCAGTTCTTC. It encodes CASSYVAGASYNEQFF.

The chain employs TRBV7-9 and TRBJ1-2; 9 positions match TRBD1. The CDR3 consists of 14 residues. Trimming at V came to 4 bases and at J to 6 bases, leaving 6 bases not matched to a gene. Germline CDR1 is SEHNR and CDR2 is FQNEAQ (reference sequence). The DNA of the CDR3 is TGTGCCAGCAGCTCAGGGACAGGGAGCAATGGCTACACCTTC. This translates into CASSSGTGSNGYTF.

The CDR3 is CASLGGRAAYNEQFF. The CDR3, as DNA: TGTGCCAGCCTCGGCGGGAGGGCCGCCTACAATGAGCAGTTCTTC. The gene calls are TRBV27 and TRBJ2-1; TRBD2 aligns across 9 bases. The junction had 7 bases not matched to a gene; V was cut back by 8 bases and J by 2 bases. Per the germline V gene, CDR1 is MNHEY and CDR2 is SMNVEV (reference sequence). The CDR3 has 15 residues.

This chain uses TRBV4-2 with TRBJ2-1; D is possibly TRBD2 (7 bases). Trimming pared 0 bases from V and 5 bases from J, leaving 14 bases between. This CDR3 is 16 amino acids long. Germline V gives CDR1 LGHNA, CDR2 YNFKEQ. CDR3 nucleotides: TGTGCCAGCAGCCAAGATAAGGCGGGGGCACACAATGAGCAGTTCTTC. Translating it yields CASSQDKAGAHNEQFF.

The chain carries TRBV7-9 and TRBJ2-7; 14 bases line up with TRBD2. Germline V gene data show CDR1 as SEHNR and CDR2 as FQNEAQ (reference sequence). Trimming cost V 0 bases and J 5 bases; bases outside gene matches: 9. This CDR3 is 18 amino acids long. The CDR3 loop reads CASSLAGTSGRSTHEQYF. The CDR3 bases are TGTGCCAGCAGCTTAGCAGGGACTAGCGGGAGATCAACCCACGAGCAGTACTTC. The full variable domain, in which reference TRBV7-9 and TRBJ2-7 provide the parts outside the CDR3, is DTGVSQNPRHKITKRGQNVTFRCDPISEHNRLYWYRQTLGQGPEFLTYFQNEAQLEKSRLLSDRFSAERPKGSFSTLEIQRTEQGDSAMYLCASSLAGTSGRSTHEQYFGPGTRLTVT.

V gene TRBV9 combines with J gene TRBJ2-1; D gene ambiguous. Germline V gives CDR1 SGDLS, CDR2 YYNGEE. This CDR3 has 17 residues. Trimming left V 0 bases short and J 0 bases short, with 13 bases between. This chain's CDR3 is CASSVVPRSGSYNEQFF. Here the CDR3 DNA reads TGTGCCAGCAGCGTAGTTCCGCGGAGTGGCTCCTACAATGAGCAGTTCTTC. The variable domain in full, with the rest retrieved from reference TRBV9 and TRBJ2-1, is DSGVTQTPKHLITATGQRVTLRCSPRSGDLSVYWYQQSLDQGLQFLIQYYNGEERAKGNILERFSAQQFPDLHSELNLSSLELGDSALYFCASSVVPRSGSYNEQFFGPGTRLTVL.

V is TRBV14 and J is TRBJ1-1, with D hard to call. The CDR3 loop spans 15 amino acids. Looked up from germline, CDR1 is SGHDN and CDR2 is FVKESK. Trimming left V 2 bases short and J 1 base short, with 11 bases between. CDR3 sequence: CASSQFLGPNTEAFF. Written as DNA, the CDR3 is TGTGCCAGCAGCCAATTCCTAGGCCCGAACACTGAAGCTTTCTTT.

In its sample, this clone was seen once. The CDR3, as DNA: TGTGCCTGGCGGGTCACTAGCACAGATACGCAGTATTTT. Protein sequence: CAWRVTSTDTQYF. The chain combines TRBV30 with TRBJ2-3, with D hard to call. Per germline, CDR1 GTSNPN and CDR2 SVGIG (reference sequence). This CDR3 has 13 residues. V was cut by 5 bases and J by 0 bases, with 9 bases left in between.

This chain uses TRBV2 with TRBJ1-2; TRBD1 is a possible D gene (6 bases). Trimming took 7 bases from V and 8 from J, leaving 20 bases between them. The V gene's germline CDR1 is SNHLY and CDR2 FYNNEI. The CDR3 extends over 14 amino acids. This CDR3 reads CASNPLYRDSGYTF. In DNA, the CDR3 is TGTGCCAGCAATCCTTTATACAGGGATTCAGGCTACACCTTC.

This chain connects TRBV11-3 to TRBJ2-7; 7 nucleotides line up with TRBD1. The ends lost 5 bases at V and 3 bases at J; junction bases unmatched: 10. This CDR3 is built from 15 residues. Germline V gene sequence: CDR1 SGHNT, CDR2 YENEEA. CDR3 sequence reads: CASSQRTGVYYEQYF. CDR3 sequence (DNA): TGTGCCAGCAGCCAACGGACAGGCGTCTACTACGAGCAGTACTTC.

The chain carries TRBV6-1 and TRBJ1-3; the D gene is possibly TRBD1 (5 bases). This CDR3 contains 16 residues. Germline assignment: CDR1 MNHNS and CDR2 SASEGT. With 3 bases removed from V and 4 bases from J, the gap between germline ends came to 16 bases. The CDR3 spells CASSDLGESEGNTIYF. CDR3 nucleotide sequence: TGTGCCAGCAGTGACTTAGGGGAATCGGAAGGAAACACCATATATTTT.

The CDR3 DNA reads TGTGCCAGCAGCCCGGGACAAATGCTCTCTGGAAACACCATATATTTT. Its protein product is CASSPGQMLSGNTIYF. V usage is TRBV4-2 and J usage is TRBJ1-3; D may be TRBD1 (6 bases). The V gene lost 4 bases and the J gene lost 0 bases, with 13 bases spanning the gap. Germline loops: CDR1 LGHNA, CDR2 YNFKEQ. This CDR3 region has 16 residues.

The rearrangement links TRBV9 to TRBJ2-7; D is perhaps TRBD1 (5 bases). The CDR3 is made up of 16 amino acids. The germline V gene encodes CDR1 SGDLS and CDR2 YYNGEE. V was cut by 3 bases and J by 2 bases, with 18 bases left in between. The CDR3 sequence: CASSDLTLTAPYEQYF. CDR3 bases: TGTGCCAGCAGCGACCTAACTCTGACAGCTCCCTACGAGCAGTACTTC.

The chain is built from TRBV7-6 and TRBJ1-6, with 7 bases lining up with TRBD1. Germline V gene sequence: CDR1 SGHVS, CDR2 FNYEAQ. This CDR3 spans 14 amino acids. After removal of 5 bases from V and 7 bases from J, the junction contained 5 bases not matched to a gene. CDR3 sequence: CASSARGPNSPLHF. CDR3 DNA: TGTGCCAGCAGCGCAAGGGGGCCGAATTCACCCCTCCACTTT.

The CDR3 coding sequence is TGTGCCAGCAGCCCACCCCAGTGGAGCTCCTACAATGAGCAGTTCTTC. Its translation: CASSPPQWSSYNEQFF. The chain combines TRBV3-1 (or the pseudogene TRBV3-2) with TRBJ2-1, with no clear D. CDR1 is LGHDT and CDR2 is YNNKEL in the germline V gene (reference sequence). V dropped 4 bases and J dropped 0 bases, with 13 bases sitting between them. CDR3 length equals 16 residues.